The clone carrying this T cell receptor (beta chain) was seen just once. Its antigen is currently unknown. The entry originates in a study of blood T cells in healthy people across ages. The germline V and J ends were trimmed by 0 bases and 0 bases, with 14 bases remaining between them. Per the germline V gene, CDR1 is ENHRY and CDR2 is SYGVKD. The CDR3 sequence is 17 residues long. Broader study findings: Observed TCR beta diversity per million T cells went down as age went up. This fall followed a roughly linear course with age. In long-lived donors, naive CD4+ cell counts and diversity exceeded those of aged donors. The CMV status of each donor remained undetermined, and this could have confounded shifts in expanded clonotypes.

Investigators took about 9.4 milliliters of peripheral blood from every donor. Combining a sample-barcoded 5' primer with a J-beta primer mix, a second PCR ran for roughly 7 to 12 cycles. TCRdb re-derived calls from the 5' RACE reads in MiXCR, one entry per CDR3 protein. The repertoire includes fewer than 1 million distinct CDR3 sequences, approximately 44% of them detected once, and under 20% sits in the top ten. This TCR was recovered from a man in his fifties or sixties in good health. V gene TRBV10-3 combines with J gene TRBJ1-1; no clear D. Sequencing was done on a sample of blood. CDR3: CAISESGSKRVNTEAFF. The DNA for the CDR3 is TGTGCCATCAGTGAGTCGGGCAGCAAGAGGGTGAACACTGAAGCTTTCTTT.